Detailed here is one T cell receptor beta chain. The antigen remains undetermined. Other DNA sequences in the same sample also yield this CDR3. In the sorted-subset replicate PCRs, approximately 200 ng DNA, 29,000 or so T cell genomes, was used. Profiling relied on immunoSEQ multiplex PCR, and the TCRdb table lists in-frame clones only, not all of them. The sample holds about 550,000 clones, 95% to 96% seen once. The data were obtained in a study of shared clonotypes between healthy human individuals. Study-wide findings and caveats: The genetic and exposure-history diversity represented was limited by few donors. Clonotype sharing across four donors was observed for 4% to 5.5% of naive CD4 clonotypes.

Trimming removed 5 bases at V and 3 bases at J, with 11 bases between. Germline V lookup: CDR1 LNHDA, CDR2 SQIVND (reference sequence). The CDR3 is 13 residues long. CD45RO negativity and positive selection for CCR7 defined naive CD8 cells, a population that excluded terminally differentiated effector memory CD45RA+ cells. The specimen was naive CD8+ T cells sorted from blood. V gene TRBV19 combines with J gene TRBJ2-7; the D gene is possibly TRBD1 (5 bases). This sequence was found in a woman aged 25 to 39 in good health. The CDR3 DNA is TGTGCCAGTAGTCTTCAAGGGGACTACGAGCAGTACTTC. Translated: CASSLQGDYEQYF.